A selection of T cell receptor beta chains follows, all from one sample in a study of response to subunit inactivated influenza vaccine. TCRdb recomputed calls from the RT-PCR reads with MiXCR, one row per CDR3 protein. In the table there are roughly 520,000 distinct CDR3 sequences, roughly 23% of which are singletons. The source was CD4+ T cells sorted from PBMCs, collected 4 to 6 days after vaccination. These receptors all stem from a man in his fifties or sixties who received an inactivated influenza vaccine. The CDR3 runs from the conserved cysteine through the conserved F or W. Each record gives: J gene, clone size, V gene, CDR3 length, D gene, CDR3 protein, CDR3 DNA. A D gene is named only where the DNA matches it firmly. Size tells how often a clone was seen (once, few, many) or the class of an expanded clone, and some rows leave it out.

J: TRBJ2-7; size: -; V: TRBV6-1; length: 14; D: TRBD2; CDR3: CASSPTSPPYEQYF; DNA: TGTGCCAGCAGCCCGACTAGCCCTCCCTACGAGCAGTACTTC
J: TRBJ2-7; size: -; V: TRBV6-2/TRBV6-3; length: 13; D: -; CDR3: CASSSYAGYEQYF; DNA: TGTGCCAGCAGTTCATATGCCGGATACGAGCAGTACTTC
J: TRBJ2-3; size: few; V: TRBV5-1; length: 15; D: -; CDR3: CASSLVLAPTDTQYF; DNA: TGCGCCAGCAGCTTGGTCCTAGCGCCCACAGATACGCAGTATTTT
J: TRBJ2-3; size: few; V: TRBV5-1; length: 16; D: TRBD2; CDR3: CASSPRLAGARDTQYF; DNA: TGCGCCAGCAGCCCCAGGTTAGCGGGAGCTCGGGATACGCAGTATTTT
J: TRBJ1-5; size: many; V: TRBV20-1; length: 15; D: TRBD1; CDR3: CSVQDRGPGNQPQHF; DNA: TGCAGTGTCCAAGACAGGGGGCCTGGCAATCAGCCCCAGCATTTT
J: TRBJ1-6; size: -; V: TRBV28; length: 13; D: -; CDR3: CASRGDYNSPLHF; DNA: TGTGCCAGCAGAGGGGACTACAATTCACCCCTCCACTTT
J: TRBJ2-1; size: -; V: TRBV12-3/TRBV12-4; length: 16; D: -; CDR3: CASSLTESFGHNEQFF; DNA: TGTGCCAGCAGTTTAACAGAAAGCTTTGGACACAATGAGCAGTTCTTC
J: TRBJ2-1; size: -; V: TRBV5-1; length: 15; D: TRBD2; CDR3: CASSYGGVAYNEQFF; DNA: TGCGCCAGCAGCTACGGGGGGGTTGCCTACAATGAGCAGTTCTTC
J: TRBJ2-7; size: -; V: TRBV18; length: 15; D: TRBD1; CDR3: CASSPAAGGSGEQYF; DNA: TGTGCCAGCTCACCAGCGGCAGGGGGCTCGGGGGAGCAGTACTTC
J: TRBJ2-7; size: many; V: TRBV10-3; length: 11; D: -; CDR3: CAISRGGEQYF; DNA: TGTGCCATCTCCAGGGGAGGCGAGCAGTACTTC
J: TRBJ1-1; size: many; V: TRBV11-2; length: 14; D: -; CDR3: CASSPPGGDTEAFF; DNA: TGTGCCAGCAGCCCTCCGGGGGGAGACACTGAAGCTTTCTTT
J: TRBJ2-1; size: -; V: TRBV3-1; length: 16; D: -; CDR3: CASSQVGLQGDYEQFF; DNA: TGTGCCAGCAGCCAAGTCGGTCTGCAGGGGGACTATGAGCAGTTCTTC
J: TRBJ2-1; size: few; V: TRBV27; length: 17; D: -; CDR3: CASSSRGLRGAPNEQFF; DNA: TGTGCCAGCAGTTCGAGGGGACTCCGGGGTGCTCCCAATGAGCAGTTCTTC
J: TRBJ1-1; size: few; V: TRBV29-1; length: 13; D: -; CDR3: CSTTGHIDTEAFF; DNA: TGCAGCACAACGGGACATATCGACACTGAAGCTTTCTTT
J: TRBJ2-7; size: -; V: TRBV2; length: 15; D: TRBD1; CDR3: CASSGTGGSSYEQYF; DNA: TGTGCCAGCAGTGGGACAGGGGGTAGCTCCTACGAGCAGTACTTC
J: TRBJ2-5; size: few; V: TRBV12-3/TRBV12-4; length: 13; D: -; CDR3: CASTHESGRAQYF; DNA: TGTGCCAGCACCCACGAATCCGGCCGGGCCCAGTACTTC
J: TRBJ1-2; size: -; V: TRBV30; length: 14; D: TRBD1; CDR3: CAWQGTGQSYGYTF; DNA: TGTGCCTGGCAAGGTACGGGACAGAGCTATGGCTACACCTTC
J: TRBJ1-5; size: -; V: TRBV5-5; length: 15; D: -; CDR3: CASSLAMGVRQPQHF; DNA: TGTGCCAGCAGCTTGGCCATGGGGGTACGGCAGCCCCAGCATTTT
J: TRBJ2-7; size: -; V: TRBV20-1; length: 14; D: -; CDR3: CSARDRSAIYEQYF; DNA: TGCAGTGCTAGAGATCGTTCAGCGATCTACGAGCAGTACTTC
J: TRBJ1-5; size: -; V: TRBV18; length: 15; D: -; CDR3: CASSQEGGTGQPQHF; DNA: TGTGCCAGCTCACAAGAGGGGGGCACAGGGCAGCCCCAGCATTTT
J: TRBJ2-3; size: -; V: TRBV29-1; length: 13; D: -; CDR3: CSVTGSSTDTQYF; DNA: TGCAGCGTCACAGGGAGTAGCACAGATACGCAGTATTTT
J: TRBJ2-3; size: -; V: TRBV7-9; length: 16; D: TRBD2; CDR3: CASSSTSGSGTDTQYF; DNA: TGTGCCAGCAGCTCGACTAGCGGGAGTGGGACAGATACGCAGTATTTT
J: TRBJ2-7; size: few; V: TRBV10-3; length: 11; D: -; CDR3: CAIRQDYEQYF; DNA: TGTGCCATCAGGCAAGACTACGAGCAGTACTTC
J: TRBJ2-7; size: few; V: TRBV12-3/TRBV12-4; length: 16; D: -; CDR3: CASRASRAGGTYEQYF; DNA: TGTGCCAGCAGAGCCTCCCGGGCAGGGGGGACCTACGAGCAGTACTTC
J: TRBJ2-5; size: -; V: TRBV7-9; length: 15; D: -; CDR3: CASSHRDAGFETQYF; DNA: TGTGCCAGCAGCCATCGGGACGCCGGGTTTGAGACCCAGTACTTC